The subject of this entry is one T cell receptor (beta chain). These data belong to a study of blood T cell repertoires in COVID-19. Across the study: COVID-19 samples collected from the United States, Italy and Spain covered acute and convalescent phases. T cells, B-cell-depleted T cells, or PBMCs provided the cDNA or gDNA that served as material.

Repertoires were generated with immunoSEQ multiplex PCR, while TCRdb's copy carries only in-frame clones and drops some. This sample carries 200,000 to 250,000 clones, 88% of them seen once, and the ten largest clones take around 3.7%. During the 2 weeks before they entered the study, exposed participants had met someone with a PCR-confirmed or clinician-diagnosed COVID-19 case. The CDR3 length is 15 residues. Germline V CDR1 and CDR2: SGHRS, YFSETQ. The ends lost 3 bases at V and 1 base at J; junction bases unmatched: 5. This TCR came from a young woman who had been exposed to COVID-19. The rearrangement uses TRBV5-1 and TRBJ2-7; 9 bases align to TRBD1. The source material was PBMCs or T cells enriched from blood (not recorded which). In DNA form, the CDR3 reads TGCGCCAGCAGCTACGGGACAGGGAGGTCCTACGAGCAGTACTTC. Amino acid sequence: CASSYGTGRSYEQYF.